This TCR beta chain was recorded in a study of cytomegalovirus exposure and HLA in healthy donors. The PCR ran on 60 Vbeta and 13 Jbeta primers. Clones were read by immunoSEQ multiplex PCR, and TCRdb kept only the in-frame ones, dropping some. This sample has fewer than 200,000 clones, with around 84% found just once. Germline assignment: CDR1 LNHDA and CDR2 SQIVND (reference sequence). The CDR3 covers 13 residues. Trimming took 7 bases from V and 2 from J; bases not matched to a gene: 2. This clone was observed a handful of times. Source material: PBMCs. The chain is built from TRBV19 and TRBJ2-3; the match to TRBD2 covers 8 bases. The source is a man aged 35-49 years in good health and CMV-seropositive. The CDR3 region has the DNA TGTGCCAGTACTAGCGGGTACACAGATACGCAGTATTTT. Its protein is CASTSGYTDTQYF.